This entry is about one T cell receptor (beta chain). Its antigen is unidentified. Cells were stimulated with overlapping HIV-1 Gag 15-mer peptides. CD40L/CD69 double-negative CD45RO-high memory CD4+ T cells were collected. Donors had undetectable plasma HIV-1 RNA, under 50 copies/mL, for 4+ years. Inclusion required CMV-positive serology and CD4+ counts above 400 cells/uL. The V end lost 0 bases, the J end lost 0 bases, and 13 bases lay between the germline ends. The germline gives CDR1 SGHRS, CDR2 YFSETQ. The CDR3 extends over 17 amino acids. The sample comes from a study of persistence of HIV-infected CD4 T cells. Study-wide points: Compared with CD3/CD28-stimulated cells, CMV- and Gag-responding cells showed lower TCRbeta richness. Degenerate expanded CDR3beta sequences were enriched among CMV- and Gag-responding cells.

This was the immunoSEQ version 4 assay in survey mode. Libraries were prepared by immunoSEQ multiplex PCR; TCRdb keeps only in-frame clonotypes and omits some of them. This sample has about 60,000 clones, with under 80% found just once. This material consisted of CD4+ T cells sorted from PBMCs after roughly 18-hour stimulation, taken from a patient who received antiretroviral therapy. The V gene is TRBV5-1, the J gene TRBJ1-3; D is possibly TRBD1 (6 bases). This TCR was sampled from an adult man with HIV who was CMV-seropositive. Written as DNA, the CDR3 is TGCGCCAGCAGCTTGGAATCGATGGGGGCCTCTGGAAACACCATATATTTT. Its translation is CASSLESMGASGNTIYF.